Sequencing of this T cell receptor beta chain was carried out in a study of T cells in tuberculosis. Study-level findings and limits: Smaller alpha distances in active tuberculosis partly reflected shorter CDR3-alpha lengths. Samples were chosen by availability of cryopreserved specimens. Active tuberculosis alpha repertoires lay closer to GMM-specific TCRs than controls'. Using the GMM-specific repertoire gave approximately 89% accuracy versus approximately 70% with motifs.

Points on this clone: Its matching antigen is unknown.

With 0 bases clipped from V and 5 bases from J, the junction kept 7 bases outside the gene matches. The V gene's germline CDR1 is LGHNA and CDR2 YNFKEQ. The CDR3 is 18 amino acids. This table comes from immunoSEQ multiplex PCR, and its TCRdb copy is limited to in-frame clones, with some not included. The sample has about 50,000 clones; nearly 95% are singletons. Specified time point: new active TB diagnosis, blood taken before or within 7 days of starting treatment. This sequence originates from an adult with tuberculosis. Sequenced material: PBMCs, taken at tuberculosis diagnosis. The chain has TRBV4-2 and TRBJ2-2; 12 bases fit TRBD2. The CDR3, as DNA: TGTGCCAGCAGCCAAGATGGAAGACTAGCGGGAGATACCGGGGAGCTGTTTTTT. Translation: CASSQDGRLAGDTGELFF.